This TCR beta chain is drawn from a study of T-cell reconstitution after alpha-beta-depleted transplantation in children. The ends lost 4 bases at V and 2 bases at J; junction bases unmatched: 6. This CDR3 region has 15 residues. Preparation of the TCRbeta library was carried out with unique molecular identifiers. MiXCR, applied by TCRdb to the PCR reads, yields one record per CDR3 protein. The table includes approximately 1,000,000 distinct CDR3 sequences, about 29% detected once. In the case of this clonotype: Its antigen is undetermined.

Study outcomes and limitations: Elevated TCRbeta diversity at day 60 was traced, in some patients, to surviving recipient T cells and thymic progenitors. T-cell counts and diversity at one year post-transplant came mainly from newly produced T cells.

The chain has TRBV12-3 or TRBV12-4 and TRBJ2-7; 9 nucleotides match TRBD2. Sequencing used PBMCs, mostly from graft donor cells, obtained 360 days after TCRalphabeta/CD19-depleted stem cell transplant. The sequence was collected from a boy younger than two who had a stem cell transplant for SCID, so the T cells may come from the graft donor. CDR3 bases: TGTGCCAGCAGTTACGAAGCGGGGGGCCCCTACGAGCAGTACTTC. Protein: CASSYEAGGPYEQYF.